The 16 T cell receptor beta chains presented below share a single source sample, sequenced in a study of a mutant IDH1 vaccine in newly diagnosed glioma. Profiled with immunoSEQ multiplex PCR; TCRdb holds only in-frame clones, not every one. Here the sample spans about 60,000 clones, about nine tenths being singletons. Time point indicated: week 35, safety follow-up. Topical imiquimod accompanied each vaccine dose, which consisted of 300 ug of mutant IDH1 20-mer peptide. For these receptors, no antigen is known. The sequenced sample was PBMCs, obtained from a glioma patient whose treatment included an IDH1 peptide vaccine. The receptors stem from a man aged 35-49 years with glioma.

V gene TRBV28 combines with J gene TRBJ1-1; D may be TRBD1 (5 bases). The CDR3 loop spans 15 amino acids. V was pared by 1 base and J by 0 bases, with 9 bases between. CDR1 is MDHEN and CDR2 is SYDVKM in the germline V gene. This chain's CDR3 is CASSLSGRVNTEAFF. The CDR3 DNA follows: TGTGCCAGCAGTTTATCGGGGCGAGTGAACACTGAAGCTTTCTTT.

Here the CDR3 reads CASSRGAYNEQFF. In DNA form, the CDR3 reads TGTGCCAGTAGCCGAGGGGCCTACAATGAGCAGTTCTTC. V usage is TRBV19 and J usage is TRBJ2-1; either TRBD1 or TRBD2 may fit D (5 bases each). CDR1 and CDR2 (germline): LNHDA, SQIVND (reference sequence). The CDR3 spans 13 residues. The V end lost 6 bases, the J end lost 2 bases, and 8 bases lay between the germline ends.

This clone was detected only a few times. The chain employs TRBV2 and TRBJ2-3; a weak D match, TRBD2 (5 bases). From germline, CDR1 is SNHLY and CDR2 FYNNEI. The CDR3 runs to 12 residues. V was cut by 6 bases and J by 5 bases, with 9 bases left in between. The CDR3 DNA reads as TGTGCCAGCAGGAAAGAGGGAGATACGCAGTATTTT. This sequence encodes CASRKEGDTQYF.

V is TRBV11-2 and J is TRBJ2-3, with D perhaps TRBD1 (5 bases). The V gene's germline CDR1 is SGHAT and CDR2 FQNNGV. CDR3 length: 12 residues. V was pared by 0 bases and J by 8 bases, with 6 bases between. DNA for the CDR3: TGTGCCAGCAGCTTAGACAGGGCTACGCAGTATTTT. This codes for CASSLDRATQYF.

This chain's CDR3 is CASSWGGAGNTIYF. CDR3 sequence (DNA): TGTGCCAGCAGCTGGGGGGGGGCCGGAAACACCATATATTTT. This chain links TRBV9 with TRBJ1-3; possible D gene TRBD1, 6 bases. The ends were cut back, 4 bases at V and 4 bases at J, with 12 bases in the middle. This CDR3 has 14 amino acids. The germline V gene has CDR1 SGDLS and CDR2 YYNGEE.

The chain couples TRBV15 to TRBJ1-4; D is unclear. CDR1 and CDR2 (germline): LNHNV, YYDKDF (reference sequence). The V gene lost 5 bases and the J gene lost 1 base, with 14 bases spanning the gap. The CDR3 loop spans 16 amino acids. This CDR3 reads CATSFRLQGTNEKLFF. CDR3 coding DNA: TGTGCCACCAGCTTCCGCCTACAAGGAACTAATGAAAAACTGTTTTTT.

The rearrangement uses TRBV15 and TRBJ1-1; D is unclear. This CDR3 spans 15 amino acids. V dropped 6 bases and J dropped 3 bases, with 17 bases sitting between them. Germline V lookup: CDR1 LNHNV, CDR2 YYDKDF (reference sequence). CDR3 sequence (DNA): TGTGCCACCAGGAAGGCTTGGAGTTTTGACACTGAAGCTTTCTTT. This translates into CATRKAWSFDTEAFF.

The V call is TRBV7-2, the J call TRBJ2-5, with D maybe TRBD2 (5 bases). The CDR3 sequence is 15 residues long. V lost 1 base and J 4 bases, leaving 13 bases between the germline ends. Germline V gene lookup returns CDR1 SGHTA and CDR2 FQGNSA. The chain's CDR3 is CASSLGTASLETQYF. Here the CDR3 DNA reads TGTGCCAGCAGCTTAGGAACCGCTAGCTTAGAGACCCAGTACTTC. The full variable domain, completed using reference TRBV7-2 and TRBJ2-5, is GAGVSQSPSNKVTEKGKDVELRCDPISGHTALYWYRQSLGQGLEFLIYFQGNSAPDKSGLPSDRFSAERTGGSVSTLTIQRTQQEDSAVYLCASSLGTASLETQYFGPGTRLLVL.

The rearrangement uses TRBV5-1 and TRBJ2-2; 9 bases map to TRBD2. Germline V CDR1 and CDR2: SGHRS, YFSETQ. This CDR3 has 15 residues. Unmatched junction bases numbered 3, after V lost 2 bases and J lost 4 bases. CDR3 nucleotides: TGCGCCAGCAGCTTTGAGACTAGCGGCACCGGGGAGCTGTTTTTT. This translates into CASSFETSGTGELFF.

The chain combines TRBV19 with TRBJ2-7; 7 nucleotides match TRBD1. Germline V gene lookup returns CDR1 LNHDA and CDR2 SQIVND (reference sequence). The V segment lost 6 bases and the J segment 2 bases; nucleotides outside the gene matches: 1. This CDR3 contains 12 residues. The CDR3: CASRRGPYEQYF. The CDR3 coding sequence is TGTGCCAGTAGAAGGGGGCCCTACGAGCAGTACTTC.

This chain links TRBV6-6 with TRBJ1-2; D unclear. V lost 6 bases to trimming and J lost 7 bases, with 12 bases between them. This CDR3 comprises 12 residues. Germline V gene data show CDR1 as MNHNY and CDR2 as SVGAGI (reference sequence). For the CDR3, the DNA is TGTGCCAGCAGGTATGGTGGCGGTGGCTACACCTTC. The encoded protein is CASRYGGGGYTF.

The genes are TRBV27 and TRBJ2-7; perhaps D is TRBD1 or TRBD2 (5 bases each). The CDR3 spans 15 residues. Trimming removed 4 bases from V and 0 bases from J, with 13 bases in between. CDR1 is MNHEY and CDR2 is SMNVEV in the germline V gene (reference sequence). CDR3 DNA sequence: TGTGCCAGCAGTTCGATCAGGGACCCCTCCTACGAGCAGTACTTC. Its protein is CASSSIRDPSYEQYF.

The CDR3 DNA reads as TGTGCCAGTATCCCCCGGCCACCCGAAAACACCGGGGAGCTGTTTTTT. Its translation: CASIPRPPENTGELFF. This chain links TRBV19 with TRBJ2-2, with D unresolved. This CDR3 contains 16 residues. Germline V gene data show CDR1 as LNHDA and CDR2 as SQIVND (reference sequence). V dropped 7 bases and J dropped 2 bases, with 17 bases sitting between them.

V gene TRBV19 combines with J gene TRBJ1-4, with TRBD1 as a possible D gene (6 bases). The germline V gene has CDR1 LNHDA and CDR2 SQIVND (reference sequence). The CDR3 contains 17 residues. V dropped 3 bases and J dropped 0 bases, with 14 bases sitting between them. CDR3 DNA: TGTGCCAGTAGTATCCCGACAGGACAATCAACTAATGAAAAACTGTTTTTT. This encodes CASSIPTGQSTNEKLFF.

The chain has TRBV9 and TRBJ2-1; D unclear. CDR3 length: 15 residues. In germline, CDR1 is SGDLS, CDR2 YYNGEE. Trimming took off 4 bases at V and 2 bases at J, with 13 bases between the two ends. The CDR3 DNA sequence: TGTGCCAGCAGCCCCCATGGACGGACCTACAATGAGCAGTTCTTC. Translated: CASSPHGRTYNEQFF.

By proportion, this clone is medium-sized (0.01 to 0.1%). The V call is TRBV28, the J call TRBJ2-1; D is possibly TRBD1 (5 bases). This CDR3 is 12 amino acids long. Germline lookup yields CDR1 MDHEN and CDR2 SYDVKM. V lost 2 bases and J 9 bases, leaving 8 bases between the germline ends. CDR3 in amino acids: CASSLARGEQFF. CDR3 nucleotides: TGTGCCAGCAGTTTAGCTAGGGGTGAGCAGTTCTTC. Full variable domain (missing parts from reference TRBV28 and TRBJ2-1): DVKVTQSSRYLVKRTGEKVFLECVQDMDHENMFWYRQDPGLGLRLIYFSYDVKMKEKGDIPEGYSVSREKKERFSLILESASTNQTSMYLCASSLARGEQFFGPGTRLTVL.